This T cell receptor beta chain was sequenced in a study of T cell responses to AZD1222 COVID-19 vaccine. V shed 3 bases, J shed 3 bases, and the junction held 4 bases outside the gene matches. The CDR3 contains 14 residues. Per the germline V gene, CDR1 is MNHEY and CDR2 is SMNVEV (reference sequence). Sequencing used immunoSEQ multiplex PCR; TCRdb keeps in-frame clones, though not all of them. The table has roughly 160,000 clones, over 85% seen once; the top ten hold about 1.6%. The sequenced sample was peripheral blood, obtained on day 0 of AZD1222 vaccination. The TCR originated in an adult in good health. The chain links TRBV27 to TRBJ1-2; 7 bases line up with TRBD1. The CDR3 DNA reads as TGTGCCAGCAGTTTGCGAGGGGGCGACTATGGCTACACCTTC. Its translation: CASSLRGGDYGYTF.